This TCR beta chain comes out of a study of blood T cell repertoires in COVID-19. Turning to the study itself: Samples of COVID-19 (acute and convalescent) were obtained from the United States, Italy and Spain. T cells, B-cell-depleted T cells, or PBMCs supplied cDNA or gDNA.

The germline V gene has CDR1 ENHRY and CDR2 SYGVKD. The CDR3 length is 15 residues. Trimming took off 6 bases at V and 0 bases at J, with 12 bases between the two ends. The participants were between roughly 18 and 89 years old and came from roughly 24 US areas. In assigning cohorts, the study relied on participant-reported clinical history. Sequencing used immunoSEQ multiplex PCR; TCRdb keeps in-frame clones, though not all of them. The sample lists about 250,000 clones, roughly 86% occurring once. This clone showed up just once. The receptor's source is a woman in her twenties or thirties with acute COVID-19. Sequencing used PBMCs or T cells enriched from blood (not recorded which). The chain combines TRBV10-3 with TRBJ1-3, with D tentatively TRBD1 (5 bases). In DNA, the CDR3 is TGTGCCATCAGCGGGGGGGAACTCTCTGGAAACACCATATATTTT. Its translation is CAISGGELSGNTIYF.